Listed below are T cell receptor beta chains from one sample, sequenced in a study of CD8+CD57+ T cells in acquired aplastic anemia. Using its own MiXCR run on the reads, TCRdb lists one record per CDR3 protein. The data contain 450,000 to 600,000 distinct CDR3 sequences, approximately 33% of them singletons. Sequenced material: sorted CD4+, CD8+, or CD8+CD57+ T cells (not recorded which) from PBMCs. The receptors come from a human donor with aplastic anemia. CDR3s include the opening cysteine and the closing phenylalanine or tryptophan. D genes are given only for firm matches. Part of the rows lack a size; the others show once, few, many or a class for expanded clones.

D gene | clone size | J gene | V gene | CDR3 protein | CDR3 DNA
. | . | TRBJ1-6 | TRBV18 | CASSLDRRDSPLHF | TGTGCCAGCTCGCTAGATAGGAGGGACTCACCCCTCCACTTT
. | . | TRBJ1-2 | TRBV12-3/TRBV12-4 | CASSSPRAGAQTVAYGYTF | TGTGCCAGCAGTTCACCGCGGGCGGGGGCGCAAACGGTAGCCTATGGCTACACCTTC
TRBD1 | . | TRBJ1-6 | TRBV12-3/TRBV12-4 | CASSDDRGHSPLHF | TGTGCCAGCAGCGACGACAGGGGGCATTCACCCCTCCACTTT
TRBD2 | . | TRBJ2-7 | TRBV7-2 | CASSKLIAGRYEQYF | TGTGCCAGCAGCAAGTTGATAGCGGGAAGATACGAGCAGTACTTC
. | few | TRBJ2-4 | TRBV20-1 | CSARDRTGGSKNIQYF | TGCAGTGCTAGAGATAGAACCGGGGGTTCCAAAAACATTCAGTACTTC
TRBD2 | few | TRBJ2-1 | TRBV3-1 | CASSGSGLANNEQFF | TGTGCCAGCAGTGGATCGGGACTAGCTAACAATGAGCAGTTCTTC
TRBD1 | few | TRBJ1-1 | TRBV20-1 | CSARDSDRGTEAFF | TGCAGTGCTAGAGACTCCGACAGGGGGACTGAAGCTTTCTTT
TRBD2 | . | TRBJ2-3 | TRBV11-1 | CASSDSTSGGTDTQYF | TGTGCCAGCAGCGATTCGACTAGCGGTGGCACAGATACGCAGTATTTT
. | . | TRBJ2-5 | TRBV20-1 | CGAEGGETQYF | TGCGGTGCGGAGGGAGGAGAGACCCAGTACTTC
TRBD1 | . | TRBJ2-7 | TRBV5-4 | CASSFVGTGINEQYF | TGTGCCAGCAGCTTCGTTGGGACAGGGATTAACGAGCAGTACTTC
. | . | TRBJ1-2 | TRBV4-2 | CASSQDTSGPNYGYTF | TGTGCCAGCAGCCAAGACACTTCGGGCCCGAACTATGGCTACACCTTC
. | many | TRBJ1-1 | TRBV29-1 | CSGRGGSVSRRTEAFF | TGCAGCGGGCGGGGTGGTTCGGTGTCACGAAGGACTGAAGCTTTCTTT
TRBD1 | many | TRBJ1-5 | TRBV20-1 | CSARGQTSNQPQHF | TGCAGTGCTCGGGGACAGACCAGCAATCAGCCCCAGCATTTT
. | many | TRBJ1-2 | TRBV2 | CASSERGGGYTF | TGTGCCAGCAGTGAACGAGGTGGTGGCTACACCTTC
TRBD1 | few | TRBJ2-5 | TRBV4-1 | CASSQEGQGKETQYF | TGCGCCAGCAGCCAAGAAGGACAGGGTAAAGAGACCCAGTACTTC
TRBD2 | . | TRBJ2-5 | TRBV30 | CAWSTSGQETQYF | TGTGCCTGGAGTACTAGCGGCCAAGAGACCCAGTACTTC
. | many | TRBJ1-2 | TRBV10-3 | CAISEGRNGYTF | TGTGCCATCAGTGAGGGACGAAATGGCTACACCTTC
TRBD2 | . | TRBJ2-3 | TRBV20-1 | CSADRTSGPTDTQYF | TGCAGTGCCGATCGGACTAGCGGGCCCACAGATACGCAGTATTTT
. | many | TRBJ2-1 | TRBV4-1 | CASSQPWASGGEQFF | TGCGCCAGCAGCCAACCCTGGGCCTCAGGCGGTGAGCAGTTCTTC
TRBD2 | . | TRBJ2-5 | TRBV19 | CASSASGGKLWTQYF | TGTGCCAGTAGTGCTAGCGGGGGGAAACTTTGGACCCAGTACTTC
TRBD2 | . | TRBJ2-3 | TRBV7-8 | CASGPERDPTDTQYF | TGTGCCAGCGGACCGGAGCGGGATCCGACAGATACGCAGTATTTT
. | few | TRBJ1-6 | TRBV11-2 | CASSRQDNNSPLHF | TGTGCCAGCAGCCGTCAGGACAATAATTCACCCCTCCACTTT
. | few | TRBJ2-7 | TRBV2 | CASSAADSYEQYF | TGTGCCAGCAGTGCCGCCGACTCCTACGAGCAGTACTTC
. | few | TRBJ1-5 | TRBV4-2 | CASSQEPGTNQPQHF | TGTGCCAGCAGCCAAGAGCCCGGGACCAATCAGCCCCAGCATTTT
TRBD1 | many | TRBJ1-2 | TRBV20-1 | CSAHQDRNYGYTF | TGCAGTGCTCACCAGGACAGGAACTATGGCTACACCTTC
. | many | TRBJ2-7 | TRBV4-1 | CASSQVRVPNAQYF | TGCGCCAGCAGCCAAGTCAGGGTCCCTAATGCGCAGTACTTC
TRBD1 | . | TRBJ1-2 | TRBV15 | CATSSPRTGDGYTF | TGTGCCACCAGCAGCCCGCGGACAGGGGATGGCTACACCTTC
. | . | TRBJ2-1 | TRBV6-5 | CASRYYNEQFF | TGTGCCAGCAGATATTACAATGAGCAGTTCTTC
TRBD1 | many | TRBJ1-2 | TRBV2 | CASIPTGGVGYTF | TGTGCCAGCATTCCGACAGGGGGCGTTGGCTACACCTTC
TRBD1 | many | TRBJ1-6 | TRBV10-3 | CAISDGGQFIGSPLHF | TGTGCCATCAGTGATGGGGGACAGTTTATTGGTTCACCCCTCCACTTT
. | . | TRBJ1-2 | TRBV2 | CAIYAEFGYTF | TGTGCCATCTATGCGGAGTTCGGCTACACCTTC